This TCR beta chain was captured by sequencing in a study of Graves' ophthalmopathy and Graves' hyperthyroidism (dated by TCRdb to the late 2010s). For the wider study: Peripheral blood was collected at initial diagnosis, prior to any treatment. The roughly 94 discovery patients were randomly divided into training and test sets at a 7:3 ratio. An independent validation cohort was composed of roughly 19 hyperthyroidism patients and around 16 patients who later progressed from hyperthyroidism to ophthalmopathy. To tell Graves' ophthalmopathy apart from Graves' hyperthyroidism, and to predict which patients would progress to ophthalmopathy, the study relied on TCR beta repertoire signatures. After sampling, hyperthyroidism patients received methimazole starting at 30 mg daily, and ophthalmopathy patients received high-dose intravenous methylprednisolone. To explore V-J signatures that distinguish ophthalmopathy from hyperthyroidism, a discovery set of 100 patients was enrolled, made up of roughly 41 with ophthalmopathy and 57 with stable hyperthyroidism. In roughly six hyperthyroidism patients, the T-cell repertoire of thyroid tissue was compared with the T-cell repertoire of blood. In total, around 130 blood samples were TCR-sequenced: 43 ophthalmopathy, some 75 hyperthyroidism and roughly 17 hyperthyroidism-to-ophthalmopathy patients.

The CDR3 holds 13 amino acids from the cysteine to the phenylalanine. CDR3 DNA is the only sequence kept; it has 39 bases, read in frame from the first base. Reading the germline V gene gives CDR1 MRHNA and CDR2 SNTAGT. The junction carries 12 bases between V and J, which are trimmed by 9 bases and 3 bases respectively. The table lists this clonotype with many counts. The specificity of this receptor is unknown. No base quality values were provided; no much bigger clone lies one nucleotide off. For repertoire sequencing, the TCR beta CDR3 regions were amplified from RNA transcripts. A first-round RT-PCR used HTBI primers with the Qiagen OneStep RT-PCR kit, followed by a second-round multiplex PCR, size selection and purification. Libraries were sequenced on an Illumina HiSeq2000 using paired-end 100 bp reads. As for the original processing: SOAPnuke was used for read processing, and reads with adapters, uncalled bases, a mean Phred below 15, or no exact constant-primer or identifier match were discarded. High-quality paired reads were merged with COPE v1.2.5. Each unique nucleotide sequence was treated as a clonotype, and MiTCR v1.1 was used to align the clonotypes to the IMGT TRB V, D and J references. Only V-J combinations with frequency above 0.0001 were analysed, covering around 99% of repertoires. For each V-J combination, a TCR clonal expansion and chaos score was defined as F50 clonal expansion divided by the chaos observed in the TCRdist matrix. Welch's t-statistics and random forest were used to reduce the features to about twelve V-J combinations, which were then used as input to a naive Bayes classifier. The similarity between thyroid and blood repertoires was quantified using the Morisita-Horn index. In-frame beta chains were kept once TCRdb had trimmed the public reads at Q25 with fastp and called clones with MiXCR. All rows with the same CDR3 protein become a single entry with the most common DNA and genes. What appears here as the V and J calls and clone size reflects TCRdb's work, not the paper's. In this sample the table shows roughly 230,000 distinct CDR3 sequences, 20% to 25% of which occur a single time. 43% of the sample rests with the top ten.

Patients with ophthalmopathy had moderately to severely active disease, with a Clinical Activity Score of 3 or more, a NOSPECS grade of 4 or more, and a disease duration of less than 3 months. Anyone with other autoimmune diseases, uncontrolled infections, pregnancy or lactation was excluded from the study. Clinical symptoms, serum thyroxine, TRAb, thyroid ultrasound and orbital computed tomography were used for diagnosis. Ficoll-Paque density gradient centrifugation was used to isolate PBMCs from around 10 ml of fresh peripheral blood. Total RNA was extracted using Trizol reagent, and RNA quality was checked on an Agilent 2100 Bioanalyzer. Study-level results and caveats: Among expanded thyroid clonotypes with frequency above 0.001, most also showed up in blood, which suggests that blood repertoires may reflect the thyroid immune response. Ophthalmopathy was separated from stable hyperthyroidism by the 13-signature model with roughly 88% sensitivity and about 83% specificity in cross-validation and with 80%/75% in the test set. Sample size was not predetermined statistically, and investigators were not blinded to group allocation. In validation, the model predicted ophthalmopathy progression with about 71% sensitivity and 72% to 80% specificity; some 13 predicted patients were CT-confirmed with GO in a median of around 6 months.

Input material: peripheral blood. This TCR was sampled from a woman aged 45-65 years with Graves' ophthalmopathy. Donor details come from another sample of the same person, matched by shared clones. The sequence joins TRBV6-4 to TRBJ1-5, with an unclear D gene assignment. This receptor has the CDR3 CASDGSFNQPQHF. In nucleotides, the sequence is TGTGCCAGTGACGGGTCCTTCAATCAGCCCCAGCATTTT.